This TCR beta chain originates from a study of T cells in Graves' hyperthyroidism and ophthalmopathy. Cells are PBMCs isolated from about 10 ml of fresh blood. Findings and caveats of the study: Most thyroid-expanded clonotypes above 0.001 were also found in blood.

Looked up from germline, CDR1 is LGHDT and CDR2 is YNNKEL (reference sequence). The J segment lost 6 bases and the V segment lost 3 bases, leaving 5 bases of the junction unmatched. The CDR3 has 13 amino acids. This clonotype was seen repeatedly, ten times or more. Its antigen is undetermined. It was RNA transcripts that yielded the amplified TCR beta CDR3 regions. TCR CDR3 underwent first-round RT-PCR with the HTBI primer set. Each CDR3 protein is one row after TCRdb ran MiXCR on the multiplex PCR reads. The table records hundreds of thousands of distinct CDR3 sequences, 11% to 15% of them present only once.

V and J are TRBV3-1 and TRBJ2-7, with 7 positions matching TRBD2. Sequences were obtained from blood. This sequence was found in a woman aged 18-29 years with Graves' hyperthyroidism. In DNA, the CDR3 is TGTGCCAGCAGCCAGCCCCCGGGAGGCGAGCAGTACTTC. This sequence encodes CASSQPPGGEQYF.